The present TCR beta chain was sequenced within a study of blood T cell repertoires in COVID-19. Living in about two dozen US areas, the participants were between 18 and 89 years of age. Recovered status in Cohort 3 required two negative PCRs, clearance, or symptom resolution. Trimming took 6 bases from V and 6 from J; bases not matched to a gene: 6. CDR3 length: 13 amino acids. Germline CDR1 SGHNT, CDR2 YYREEE (reference sequence). Clones were read by immunoSEQ multiplex PCR, and TCRdb kept only the in-frame ones, dropping some. The sample shows fewer than 500,000 clones, approximately 87% of them seen only once. The sample holds a few counts of this clone.

Sequenced material: PBMCs or T cells enriched from blood (not recorded which). The TCR sequence derives from a man aged 25-45 years who had recovered from COVID-19. The chain uses TRBV5-4 and TRBJ2-7; 10 bases are a match to TRBD1. DNA for the CDR3: TGTGCCAGCACGGGGACAGGGGAAGGCGAGCAGTACTTC. This sequence encodes CASTGTGEGEQYF. Variable domain in full (rest from reference TRBV5-4 and TRBJ2-7): ETGVTQSPTHLIKTRGQQVTLRCSSQSGHNTVSWYQQALGQGPQFIFQYYREEENGRGNFPPRFSGLQFPNYSSELNVNALELDDSALYLCASTGTGEGEQYFGPGTRLTVT.